The clone carrying this T cell receptor beta chain occurred once. The CDR3 runs 15 residues. Germline V CDR1 and CDR2: LNHDA, SQIVND (reference sequence). The V and J ends lost 3 bases and 1 base respectively, with 10 bases between them. This entry is derived from a study of cytomegalovirus exposure and HLA in healthy donors. The primer mix had 60 Vbeta and 13 Jbeta primers. Some clones are missing from TCRdb's copy, which holds only in-frame ones; the method was immunoSEQ multiplex PCR. The data show over 200,000 clones, with over 65% seen just once and 1.3% held by the top ten. The sequence was collected from a human donor in good health. This chain uses TRBV19 with TRBJ2-1; possible D gene TRBD2, 5 bases. The sample taken for sequencing was PBMCs. The CDR3: CASSMGSGSYNEQFF. CDR3 sequence (DNA): TGTGCCAGTAGTATGGGATCGGGATCCTACAATGAGCAGTTCTTC.